The entry below describes one T cell receptor beta chain. Ten or more counts support this clonotype. Its antigen specificity is not known. Base-call qualities are not available, and no considerably larger clone is one nucleotide away. This sample is drawn from a study of T-cell reconstitution after alpha-beta-depleted transplantation in children listed by TCRdb under 2016. For context, the study as a whole: Using TCR repertoire profiling, the study quantitatively followed how T-cell immune reconstitution unfolded in children after TCRalphabeta/CD19-depleted allogeneic hematopoietic cell transplantation.

Receptor libraries were prepared by PCR. This sample was sequenced with an Illumina HiSeq 2500. To normalize quantification of the TCRbeta repertoire, the TCR libraries were built with molecular barcoding that relied on unique molecular identifiers. The public reads were quality trimmed at Q25 with fastp and then assembled into clones with MiXCR by TCRdb, keeping productive beta chains. Identical CDR3 protein sequences are pooled into one entry, listed with their most common genes and DNA. Here the sample has about 360,000 distinct CDR3 sequences; more than 10% occur a single time. The ten biggest clones cover around 4.5% of the sample. V is clipped by 4 bases and J by 8 bases, and the sequence between their germline boundaries is 11 bases long. CDR1 and CDR2, looked up from the germline V gene, are SQVTM and ANQGSEA. The CDR3 runs 11 amino acids, cysteine and phenylalanine included. The CDR3 DNA has 33 bases and is translated from base 1.

This chain joins TRBV29-1 to TRBJ1-1; too little of a D gene remains to name it. This sequence was found in a human donor who donated a stem cell graft to a child with Fanconi anemia. Sequencing used PBMCs, obtained from the stem cell graft. DNA sequence: TGCAGCGTTGGCTCGACCGCGGAAGCTTTCTTT. Translated, this is CSVGSTAEAFF. With all but the CDR3 taken from the reference TRBV29-1 and TRBJ1-1 genes, the full variable domain is: SAVISQKPSRDICQRGTSLTIQCQVDSQVTMMFWYRQQPGQSLTLIATANQGSEATYESGFVIDKFPISRPNLTFSTLTVSNMSPEDSSIYLCSVGSTAEAFFGQGTRLTVV.